This T cell receptor beta chain is from a study of CD8 T cells in Susac syndrome. This CDR3 has 14 residues. V dropped 0 bases and J dropped 4 bases, with 8 bases sitting between them. Looked up from germline, CDR1 is SGHDT and CDR2 is YYEEEE. Reverse transcription used roughly 0.45 to 1 ug RNA and random hexamers. In TCRdb, the immunoSEQ multiplex PCR reads were re-called with MiXCR into one record per CDR3 protein. The sample has a few hundred thousand distinct CDR3 sequences; approximately 91% are singletons. Sequencing was done on a sample of CD8+ T cells from PBMCs. The TCR originated in a human donor with multiple sclerosis. The gene calls are TRBV5-6 and TRBJ1-3; D unclear. The CDR3 region is CASSLDAGGNTIYF. The CDR3 nucleotides read TGTGCCAGCAGCTTGGACGCTGGCGGAAACACCATATATTTT.